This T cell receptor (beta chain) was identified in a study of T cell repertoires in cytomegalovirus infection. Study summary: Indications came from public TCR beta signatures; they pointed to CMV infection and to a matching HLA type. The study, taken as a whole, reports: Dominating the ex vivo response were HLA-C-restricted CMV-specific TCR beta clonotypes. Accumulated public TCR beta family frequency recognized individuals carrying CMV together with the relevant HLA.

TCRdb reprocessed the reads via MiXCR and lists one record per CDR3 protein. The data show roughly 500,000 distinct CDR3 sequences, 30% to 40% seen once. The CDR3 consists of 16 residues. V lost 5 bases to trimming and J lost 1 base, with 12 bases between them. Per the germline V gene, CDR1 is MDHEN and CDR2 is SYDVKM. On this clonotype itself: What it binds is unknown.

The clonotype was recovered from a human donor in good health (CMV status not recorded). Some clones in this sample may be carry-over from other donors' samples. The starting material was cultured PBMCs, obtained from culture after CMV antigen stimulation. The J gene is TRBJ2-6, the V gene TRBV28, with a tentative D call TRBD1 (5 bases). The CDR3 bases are TGTGCCAGCAGTCCCAGGGCGATGTCTGGGGCCAACGTCCTGACTTTC. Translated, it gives CASSPRAMSGANVLTF.